A single sample gave rise to the 32 T cell receptor beta chains below, sequenced in a study of blood T cell repertoires in COVID-19. Profiling relied on immunoSEQ multiplex PCR, and the TCRdb table lists in-frame clones only, not all of them. Of roughly 480,000 clones in the sample, roughly nine tenths were seen once. Source material: peripheral blood. The receptors were gathered from a man aged 18 to 29 with COVID-19, enrolled during active disease.

V is TRBV28 and J is TRBJ2-7; D might be TRBD2 (5 bases). The CDR3 spans 13 residues. Trimming took off 5 bases at V and 6 bases at J, with 14 bases between the two ends. Germline CDR1 reads MDHEN; CDR2 reads SYDVKM. The CDR3 sequence is CASSPGVAGEQYF. The CDR3 coding sequence is TGTGCCAGCAGTCCCGGGGTCGCGGGCGAGCAGTACTTC.

The J gene is TRBJ1-4, the V gene TRBV19; D is unclear. The CDR3 is 15 residues long. Germline lookup yields CDR1 LNHDA and CDR2 SQIVND (reference sequence). The germline V and J ends were trimmed by 7 bases and 2 bases, with 14 bases remaining between them. The CDR3 loop reads CASNGRQTTNEKLFF. DNA for the CDR3: TGTGCCAGTAATGGCAGGCAAACGACTAATGAAAAACTGTTTTTT.

V usage is TRBV9 and J usage is TRBJ2-5; 13 positions agree with TRBD2. Germline V gene lookup returns CDR1 SGDLS and CDR2 YYNGEE. The junction had 9 bases not matched to a gene; V was cut back by 3 bases and J by 4 bases. This CDR3 region has 17 residues. The CDR3 protein is CASSASRTSGRGETQYF. CDR3 bases: TGTGCCAGCAGCGCAAGCCGGACTAGCGGGAGAGGAGAGACCCAGTACTTC.

The V gene is TRBV25-1, the J gene TRBJ2-5; 8 bases agree with TRBD1. Trimming cost V 5 bases and J 2 bases; bases outside gene matches: 4. The CDR3 consists of 14 residues. In germline, CDR1 is MGHDK, CDR2 SYGVNS. The CDR3 spells CASSNHRGQETQYF. CDR3 sequence (DNA): TGTGCCAGCAGTAACCACAGGGGGCAAGAGACCCAGTACTTC.

This chain links TRBV27 with TRBJ2-2, with D possibly TRBD1 on 6 matching bases. V gave up 10 bases and J gave up 0 bases, with 21 bases separating them. Germline CDR1 MNHEY, CDR2 SMNVEV (reference sequence). This CDR3 region has 17 residues. CDR3 in amino acids: CATTMAQGISNTGELFF. The CDR3, as DNA: TGTGCCACAACGATGGCCCAGGGGATTTCGAACACCGGGGAGCTGTTTTTT.

The chain recombines TRBV6-2 or TRBV6-3 with TRBJ2-1; the match to TRBD1 covers 11 bases. Trimming took 5 bases from V and 7 from J; bases not matched to a gene: 10. Germline V lookup: CDR1 MNHEY, CDR2 SVGEGT. This CDR3 comprises 16 residues. The CDR3 protein is CASSIRTGGIKNEQFF. The CDR3 nucleotides are TGTGCCAGCAGTATTAGGACAGGGGGCATCAAGAATGAGCAGTTCTTC.

The chain links TRBV6-5 to TRBJ1-4, with 8 bases fitting TRBD1. The CDR3 is 15 residues long. Germline loops: CDR1 MNHEY, CDR2 SVGAGI. After removal of 6 bases from V and 7 bases from J, the junction contained 10 bases not matched to a gene. Here the CDR3 DNA reads TGTGCCAGCAGCCGAGGCCGACAGGGGTCTGAAAAACTGTTTTTT. Amino acids: CASSRGRQGSEKLFF.

The chain uses TRBV5-4 and TRBJ1-2, with TRBD1 as a possible D gene (6 bases). With 3 bases removed from V and 7 bases from J, the gap between germline ends came to 7 bases. The CDR3 covers 11 residues. Germline CDR1 is SGHNT and CDR2 is YYREEE (reference sequence). CDR3 residues: CASSSRGGYTF. CDR3 sequence (DNA): TGTGCCAGCAGCTCCAGGGGTGGCTACACCTTC.

V and J are TRBV2 and TRBJ1-2; perhaps TRBD1 as D (5 bases). The CDR3 is 13 residues long. CDR1 is SNHLY, CDR2 FYNNEI, per germline. Trimming took 1 base from V and 4 from J, leaving 7 bases between them. The chain's CDR3 is CASSEVDIYGYTF. In DNA form, the CDR3 reads TGTGCCAGCAGTGAAGTGGACATCTATGGCTACACCTTC.

V gene TRBV9 combines with J gene TRBJ2-7; 13 nucleotides match TRBD2. Germline V gives CDR1 SGDLS, CDR2 YYNGEE. This CDR3 is 14 amino acids long. V shed 4 bases and J 12 bases; nucleotides not matched to a gene: 10. DNA for the CDR3: TGTGCCAGCAGCAGCGGGACTAGCGGGATCCCACCGTACTTC. Its protein product is CASSSGTSGIPPYF.

The gene calls are TRBV27 and TRBJ2-3; 12 nucleotides match TRBD2. With 5 bases clipped from V and 5 bases from J, the junction kept 8 bases outside the gene matches. Germline CDR1 and CDR2: MNHEY and SMNVEV (reference sequence). There are 16 residues in the CDR3. In DNA form, the CDR3 reads TGTGCCAGCAGTCCTAGCGGGGGGGCCTCCGGAGATACGCAGTATTTT. As protein: CASSPSGGASGDTQYF.

Here the CDR3 reads CASSFRLAGDWEQFF. The CDR3 bases are TGTGCCAGCAGCTTTAGACTAGCGGGAGATTGGGAGCAGTTCTTC. This sequence joins TRBV7-9 and TRBJ2-1; the match to TRBD2 covers 12 bases. V gave up 3 bases and J gave up 10 bases; unmatched junction bases: 7. Germline V gives CDR1 SEHNR, CDR2 FQNEAQ (reference sequence). This CDR3 has 15 residues.

This clone was recorded a few times. The rearrangement uses TRBV27 and TRBJ2-4; 12 bases align to TRBD1. CDR1 and CDR2 (germline): MNHEY, SMNVEV (reference sequence). This CDR3 is built from 13 residues. V trimming: 6 bases; J trimming: 13 bases; junction bases outside the gene matches: 7. CDR3 amino acids: CASSPPGQGAQYF. CDR3 DNA sequence: TGTGCCAGCAGCCCACCGGGACAGGGGGCCCAGTACTTC.

The chain is built from TRBV5-4 and TRBJ2-1, with TRBD2 identical over 8 bases. V lost 4 bases, J lost 0 bases, and 6 bases stayed unmatched. Germline V gives CDR1 SGHNT, CDR2 YYREEE (reference sequence). CDR3 length: 16 residues. CDR3 nucleotide sequence: TGTGCCAGCAGCGTACGGCGGGGGGACTCCTACAATGAGCAGTTCTTC. The encoded protein is CASSVRRGDSYNEQFF.

V gene TRBV12-5 combines with J gene TRBJ1-3; D is unclear. The germline gives CDR1 LGHNT, CDR2 FRNRAP. The germline V and J ends were trimmed by 0 bases and 11 bases, with 11 bases remaining between them. The CDR3 extends over 13 amino acids. The CDR3 DNA is TGTGCTAGTGGTTTGGTACCCGAGAGGGCCATATATTTT. Encoded protein: CASGLVPERAIYF. The whole variable domain, remainder taken from reference TRBV12-5 and TRBJ1-3, is DARVTQTPRHKVTEMGQEVTMRCQPILGHNTVFWYRQTMMQGLELLAYFRNRAPLDDSGMPKDRFSAEMPDATLATLKIQPSEPRDSAVYFCASGLVPERAIYFGEGSWLTVV.

V gene TRBV19 combines with J gene TRBJ1-6, with unresolved D. The CDR3 is 14 residues long. Germline CDR1 reads LNHDA; CDR2 reads SQIVND (reference sequence). Trimming removed 7 bases at V and 0 bases at J, with 7 bases between. CDR3 sequence (DNA): TGTGCCAGTAAGCACAGCTCCTATAATTCACCCCTCCACTTT. Its protein is CASKHSSYNSPLHF.

This clone was seen just once. The chain couples TRBV7-6 to TRBJ2-5, with 13 positions matching TRBD2. CDR1 is SGHVS and CDR2 is FNYEAQ in the germline V gene. This CDR3 has 15 amino acids. J was trimmed by 3 bases and V by 9 bases; bases with no gene match: 7. The CDR3 nucleotides are TGTGCCAGTATGAGGGGGACTAGCGGGGAAGAGACCCAGTACTTC. Amino acids: CASMRGTSGEETQYF.

This rearrangement joins TRBV25-1 to TRBJ1-6; the D is unclear. This CDR3 is 12 amino acids long. Germline lookup yields CDR1 MGHDK and CDR2 SYGVNS. V dropped 6 bases and J dropped 7 bases, with 7 bases sitting between them. The CDR3 loop reads CASRGGNSPLHF. CDR3 DNA sequence: TGTGCCAGCAGAGGAGGAAATTCACCCCTCCACTTT.

The chain combines TRBV24-1 with TRBJ2-3; D might be TRBD1 (5 bases). V was cut by 5 bases and J by 7 bases, with 12 bases left in between. Germline V lookup: CDR1 KGHDR, CDR2 SFDVKD. CDR3 size: 13 residues. This chain's CDR3 is CATSGEGANTQYF. The CDR3 DNA reads as TGTGCCACCAGTGGGGAAGGGGCAAATACGCAGTATTTT.

The J gene is TRBJ2-7, the V gene TRBV2; D possibly corresponds to TRBD2 (6 bases). The CDR3 consists of 16 residues. Trimming shortened V by 8 bases and J by 0 bases, and 20 bases separated the two germline ends. The germline gives CDR1 SNHLY, CDR2 FYNNEI. CDR3 sequence: CASATGGAGSSYEQYF. The DNA for the CDR3 is TGTGCCAGCGCTACCGGCGGGGCGGGAAGCTCCTACGAGCAGTACTTC.

The chain employs TRBV24-1 and TRBJ2-2; TRBD1 might be the D (6 bases). The V and J ends lost 7 bases and 5 bases respectively, with 13 bases between them. The germline V gene has CDR1 KGHDR and CDR2 SFDVKD. The CDR3 has 14 amino acids. The CDR3 bases are TGTGCCACCAGCCGGGACACAACAACCGGGGAGCTGTTTTTT. Residues: CATSRDTTTGELFF.

The rearrangement uses TRBV18 and TRBJ2-3; the D gene is possibly TRBD2 (6 bases). This CDR3 is 17 amino acids long. The V end was cut by 4 bases, the J end by 3 bases, with 20 bases between. The germline V gene encodes CDR1 KGHSH and CDR2 LQKENI. CDR3 in amino acids: CASSRNGHTLATDTQYF. DNA for the CDR3: TGTGCCAGCTCACGAAATGGACATACACTAGCAACAGATACGCAGTATTTT.

This clone was found once. V gene TRBV28 combines with J gene TRBJ1-1; D remains ambiguous. The germline V gene has CDR1 MDHEN and CDR2 SYDVKM. Trimming pared 10 bases from V and 2 bases from J, leaving 17 bases between. The CDR3 totals 14 residues. In nucleotides, the CDR3 is TGTGCCACCCTGAACCACAATCGCAACACTGAAGCTTTCTTT. This sequence encodes CATLNHNRNTEAFF.

The V call is TRBV2, the J call TRBJ1-3; D is uncertain. Germline V gene lookup returns CDR1 SNHLY and CDR2 FYNNEI. The CDR3 is 14 residues long. The ends were cut back, 3 bases at V and 0 bases at J, with 6 bases in the middle. This CDR3 is CASSDDNSGNTIYF. The CDR3 coding sequence is TGTGCCAGCAGTGATGACAACTCTGGAAACACCATATATTTT.

This chain links TRBV10-3 with TRBJ1-1; 9 bases are a match to TRBD1. V dropped 0 bases and J dropped 7; count of bases not matched to a gene: 12. Germline lookup yields CDR1 ENHRY and CDR2 SYGVKD. The CDR3 has 17 amino acids. The CDR3 spells CAISESKGQGSGGEAFF. DNA for the CDR3: TGTGCCATCAGTGAGTCGAAAGGACAGGGGAGCGGGGGTGAAGCTTTCTTT.

CDR3 bases: TGTGCCAGCAGCTTAGGGAGCGGGAGGCCCTACGAGCAGTACTTC. Translated: CASSLGSGRPYEQYF. The V gene is TRBV7-2, the J gene TRBJ2-7; 9 nucleotides align to TRBD2. This CDR3 is 15 amino acids long. Germline-derived CDR1 and CDR2 are SGHTA and FQGNSA. Trimming removed 1 base from V and 2 bases from J; junction bases left unmatched: 3.

The rearrangement uses TRBV29-1 and TRBJ2-7, with D possibly TRBD1 on 6 matching bases. This CDR3 has 12 residues. V was trimmed by 3 bases and J by 5 bases, leaving 11 bases between them. CDR1 and CDR2 from the germline V gene are SQVTM and ANQGSEA. The CDR3 protein is CSVEEDRHEQYF. The CDR3 DNA sequence: TGCAGCGTTGAGGAAGACAGGCACGAGCAGTACTTC.

This chain uses TRBV24-1 with TRBJ2-3; D gene uncertain. There are 13 residues in the CDR3. The germline CDR1 and CDR2 sequences are KGHDR and SFDVKD. Trimming stripped 3 bases from V and 1 base from J, with 4 bases between. DNA of the CDR3: TGTGCCACCAGTGATCTAGGCACAGATACGCAGTATTTT. This translates into CATSDLGTDTQYF.

The chain employs TRBV10-1 and TRBJ2-3, with no clear D. Looked up from germline, CDR1 is WNHNN and CDR2 is SYGVQD (reference sequence). V was cut by 4 bases and J by 1 base, with 6 bases left in between. CDR3 length: 13 residues. The CDR3 nucleotides read TGCGCCAGCAGTGTAAGCGGCACAGATACGCAGTATTTT. Its translation is CASSVSGTDTQYF.

The rearrangement uses TRBV10-1 and TRBJ1-3; 8 nucleotides agree with TRBD1. Germline-derived CDR1 and CDR2 are WNHNN and SYGVQD (reference sequence). The CDR3 extends over 14 amino acids. The ends lost 6 bases at V and 6 bases at J; junction bases unmatched: 7. The CDR3 sequence: CASRPGTGENTIYF. The CDR3 DNA reads as TGCGCCAGCAGACCCGGGACAGGAGAAAACACCATATATTTT.

The chain employs TRBV2 and TRBJ1-1, with 7 bases identical to TRBD1. The germline V gene has CDR1 SNHLY and CDR2 FYNNEI. After removal of 6 bases from V and 4 bases from J, the junction contained 5 bases not matched to a gene. This CDR3 comprises 13 residues. The CDR3 region has the DNA TGTGCCAGCAGGACAGGGTTGCGCACTGAAGCTTTCTTT. This codes for CASRTGLRTEAFF.

The V gene is TRBV9, the J gene TRBJ1-1; TRBD1 matches at 8 bases. V lost 0 bases, J lost 8 bases, and 3 bases stayed unmatched. Germline CDR1 and CDR2: SGDLS and YYNGEE. The length of the CDR3 is 13 residues. Here the CDR3 reads CASSVVRDREAFF. The DNA for the CDR3 is TGTGCCAGCAGCGTAGTCCGGGACAGGGAAGCTTTCTTT.